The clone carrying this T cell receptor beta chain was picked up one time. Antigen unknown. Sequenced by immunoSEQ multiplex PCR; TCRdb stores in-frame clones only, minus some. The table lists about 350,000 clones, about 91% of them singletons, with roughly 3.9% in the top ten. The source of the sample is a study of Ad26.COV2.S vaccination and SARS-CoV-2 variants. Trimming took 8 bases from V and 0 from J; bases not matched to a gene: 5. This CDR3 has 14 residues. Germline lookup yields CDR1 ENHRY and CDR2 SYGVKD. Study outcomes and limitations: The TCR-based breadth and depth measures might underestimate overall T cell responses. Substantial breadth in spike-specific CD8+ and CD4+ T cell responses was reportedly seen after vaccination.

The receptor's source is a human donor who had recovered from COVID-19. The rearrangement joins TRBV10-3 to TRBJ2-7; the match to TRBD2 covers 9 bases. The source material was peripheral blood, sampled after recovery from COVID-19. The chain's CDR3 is CAIYSGGNSYEQYF. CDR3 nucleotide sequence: TGTGCCATCTATAGCGGGGGAAACTCCTACGAGCAGTACTTC.